This T cell receptor beta chain was retrieved from a study of T-cell reconstitution after alpha-beta-depleted transplantation in children. The CDR3 contains 12 residues. Germline loops: CDR1 DFQATT, CDR2 SNEGSKA (reference sequence). The germline V and J ends were trimmed by 3 bases and 4 bases, with 7 bases remaining between them. This clonotype was counted many times. Unique molecular identifiers were incorporated during preparation of the TCRbeta library. One entry per CDR3 protein results from TCRdb running MiXCR on the PCR reads. Among about 400,000 distinct CDR3 sequences listed, approximately 20% were seen once.

The starting material was PBMCs from the stem cell graft donor, obtained from the stem cell graft. J is TRBJ2-1 and V is TRBV20-1; D not certain. The clonotype originates from a human donor who donated a stem cell graft to a child with acute myeloid leukemia. The CDR3 region is CSASPAYNEQFF. CDR3 sequence (DNA): TGCAGTGCTAGTCCAGCTTACAATGAGCAGTTCTTC.